This T cell receptor beta chain was identified in a study of T cells after yellow fever vaccination. CDR1 is MDHEN, CDR2 SYDVKM, per germline. V lost 3 bases and J lost 8, with 19 bases in between. This CDR3 region has 15 residues. This clonotype was detected ten times or more. MiXCR, run by TCRdb on the 5' RACE reads, gives a single entry per CDR3 protein. Of about 320,000 distinct CDR3 sequences listed, roughly 7% were seen once; the top ten hold roughly a sixth. This receptor was obtained from a young man who received the YFV17D yellow fever vaccine. This specimen was PBMCs, taken 35 to 50 days after the first yellow fever vaccination. The chain links TRBV28 to TRBJ1-2; D remains ambiguous. This CDR3 is CASSLIPGPSGGYTF. CDR3 nucleotide sequence: TGTGCCAGCAGTTTGATCCCCGGTCCGAGTGGCGGCTACACCTTC.